This is a list of T cell receptor beta chains from one sample in a study of T cell responses to AZD1222 COVID-19 vaccine. Produced via immunoSEQ multiplex PCR; TCRdb's table is partial and in-frame only. This sample has more than 150,000 clones; about nine tenths occur once, and the top ten carry approximately 7%. Specimen: peripheral blood, collected after recovery from COVID-19. All receptors derive from an adult who had recovered from COVID-19. Each CDR3 is given without its conserved first and last residue.

>TRBV29-1|TRBJ1-1
SVVWVSAIRTEAF
>TRBV27|TRBJ2-7
ASRNTVFYEQY
>TRBV9|TRBJ2-7
ASSAHSDYEQY
>TRBV28|TRBJ1-4
ASSQTESATNEKLF
>TRBV11-2|TRBJ2-5
ASSPRGALLETQY
>TRBV28|TRBJ1-5
ASSLILSWTDSNQPQH
>TRBV29-1|TRBJ2-1
SVGTGRSEQF
>TRBV28|TRBJ2-7
ASSQTIREQY
>TRBV2|TRBJ1-5
ASSDFGGRGYYQPQH
>TRBV6-5|TRBJ1-5
ASSYSTNSNQPQH
>TRBV2|TRBJ1-6
ARSGTDNSPLH
>TRBV5-6|TRBJ2-7
ASSLPRTRSYEQY
>TRBV2|TRBJ2-6
ASSEGAGGNVLT
>TRBV19|TRBJ2-2
ASIGGRTGELF
>TRBV5-1|TRBJ1-3
ASSFGVDRVAGNTIY
>TRBV29-1|TRBJ2-3
SVERRGSTDTQY
>TRBV3-1/TRBV3-2|TRBJ2-5
ASSQDGVAAIQETQY
>TRBV2|TRBJ2-7
ASSDPYWGSGEQY
>TRBV24-1|TRBJ2-3
ATSESGGLDTQY
>TRBV20-1|TRBJ1-2
SARGSYGYT